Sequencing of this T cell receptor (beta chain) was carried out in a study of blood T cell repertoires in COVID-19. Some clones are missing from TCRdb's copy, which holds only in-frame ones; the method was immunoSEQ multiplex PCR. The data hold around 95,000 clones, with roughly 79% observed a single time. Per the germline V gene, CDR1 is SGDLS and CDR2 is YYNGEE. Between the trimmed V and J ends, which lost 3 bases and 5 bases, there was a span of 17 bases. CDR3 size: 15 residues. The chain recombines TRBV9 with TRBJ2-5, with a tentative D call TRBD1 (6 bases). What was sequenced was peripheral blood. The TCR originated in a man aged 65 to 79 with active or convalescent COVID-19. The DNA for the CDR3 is TGTGCCAGCAGCGGAGGGACACTGACCGGGGAGACCCAGTACTTC. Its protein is CASSGGTLTGETQYF.